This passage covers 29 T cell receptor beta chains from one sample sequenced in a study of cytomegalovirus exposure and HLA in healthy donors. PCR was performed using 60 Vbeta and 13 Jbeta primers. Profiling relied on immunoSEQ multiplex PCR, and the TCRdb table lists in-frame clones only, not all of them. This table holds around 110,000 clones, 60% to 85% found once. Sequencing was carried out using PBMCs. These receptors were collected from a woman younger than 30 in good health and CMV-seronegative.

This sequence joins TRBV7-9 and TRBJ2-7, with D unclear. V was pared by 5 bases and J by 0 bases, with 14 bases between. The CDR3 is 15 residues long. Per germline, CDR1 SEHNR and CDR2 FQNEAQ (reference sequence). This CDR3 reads CASSASRGYSYEQYF. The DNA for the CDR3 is TGTGCCAGCAGCGCCAGCCGCGGATACTCCTACGAGCAGTACTTC.

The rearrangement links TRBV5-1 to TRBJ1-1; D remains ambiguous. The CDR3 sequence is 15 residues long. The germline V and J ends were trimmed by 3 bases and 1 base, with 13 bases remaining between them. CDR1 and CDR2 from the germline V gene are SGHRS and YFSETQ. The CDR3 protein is CASSSTEQTNTEAFF. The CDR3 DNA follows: TGCGCCAGCAGCTCCACCGAACAGACGAACACTGAAGCTTTCTTT.

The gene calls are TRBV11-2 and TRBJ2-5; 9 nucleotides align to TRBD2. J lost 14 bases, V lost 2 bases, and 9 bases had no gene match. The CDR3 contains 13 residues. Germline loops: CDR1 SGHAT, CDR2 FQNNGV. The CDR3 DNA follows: TGTGCCAGCAGCTTATCTAGCGGGGCCCCTCCATACTTC. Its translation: CASSLSSGAPPYF.

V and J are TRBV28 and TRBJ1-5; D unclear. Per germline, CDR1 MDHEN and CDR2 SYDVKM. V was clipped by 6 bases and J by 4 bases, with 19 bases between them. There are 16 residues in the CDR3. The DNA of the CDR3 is TGTGCCAGCAGCCCCTTCGCAGGATTTCAGAATCAGCCCCAGCATTTT. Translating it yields CASSPFAGFQNQPQHF.

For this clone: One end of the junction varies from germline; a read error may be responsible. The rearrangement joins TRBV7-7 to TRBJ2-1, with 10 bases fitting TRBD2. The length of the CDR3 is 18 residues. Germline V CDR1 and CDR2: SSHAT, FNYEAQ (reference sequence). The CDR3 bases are TGTGCTAGCAGCTTACCTAGCGGGGGCCGGAGCTGCTACAATGAGCAGTTCTTC. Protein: CASSLPSGGRSCYNEQFF. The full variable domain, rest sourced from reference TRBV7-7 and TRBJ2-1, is GAGVSQSPRYKVTKRGQDVTLRCDPISSHATLYWYQQALGQGPEFLTYFNYEAQPDKSGLPSDRFSAERPEGSISTLTIQRTEQRDSAMYRCASSLPSGGRSCYNEQFFGPGTRLTVL.

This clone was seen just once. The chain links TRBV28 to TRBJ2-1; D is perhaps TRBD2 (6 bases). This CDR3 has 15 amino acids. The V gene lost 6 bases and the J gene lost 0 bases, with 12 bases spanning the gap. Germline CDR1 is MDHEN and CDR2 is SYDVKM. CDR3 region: CASSSRGHSYNEQFF. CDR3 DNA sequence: TGTGCCAGCAGCTCGCGGGGCCACTCCTACAATGAGCAGTTCTTC.

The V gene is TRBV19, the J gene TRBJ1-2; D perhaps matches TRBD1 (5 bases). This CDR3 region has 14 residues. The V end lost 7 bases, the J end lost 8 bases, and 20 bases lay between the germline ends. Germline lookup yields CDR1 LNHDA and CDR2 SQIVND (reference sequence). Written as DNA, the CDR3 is TGTGCCAGTACCGTGTGGAGGGACGAGAGGGGCTACACCTTC. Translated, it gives CASTVWRDERGYTF.

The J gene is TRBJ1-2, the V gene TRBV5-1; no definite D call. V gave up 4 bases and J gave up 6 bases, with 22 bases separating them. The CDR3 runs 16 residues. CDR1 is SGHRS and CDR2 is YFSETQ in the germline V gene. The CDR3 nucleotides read TGCGCCAGCAGCCCTGGGTCCTCGAACAGTAGTAATGGCTACACCTTC. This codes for CASSPGSSNSSNGYTF. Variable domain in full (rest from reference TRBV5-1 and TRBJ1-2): KAGVTQTPRYLIKTRGQQVTLSCSPISGHRSVSWYQQTPGQGLQFLFEYFSETQRNKGNFPGRFSGRQFSNSRSEMNVSTLELGDSALYLCASSPGSSNSSNGYTFGSGTRLTVV.

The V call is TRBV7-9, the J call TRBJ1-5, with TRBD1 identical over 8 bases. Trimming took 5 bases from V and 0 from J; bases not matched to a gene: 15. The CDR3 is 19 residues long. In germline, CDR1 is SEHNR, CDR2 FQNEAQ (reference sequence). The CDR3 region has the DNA TGTGCCAGCAGCCGGGGGACAGGCTCCTCTTCCTATAGCAATCAGCCCCAGCATTTT. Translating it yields CASSRGTGSSSYSNQPQHF.

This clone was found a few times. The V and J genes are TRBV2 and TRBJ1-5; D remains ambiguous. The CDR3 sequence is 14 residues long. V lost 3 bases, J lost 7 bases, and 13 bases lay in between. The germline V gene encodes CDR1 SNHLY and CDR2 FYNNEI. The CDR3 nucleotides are TGTGCCAGCAGTGACAACAGCCTTTTCCAGCCCCAGCATTTT. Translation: CASSDNSLFQPQHF.

In DNA form, the CDR3 reads TGTGCCAGCTCACCACCTTTCTCCAGGCTCACAGATACGCAGTATTTT. This gives the protein CASSPPFSRLTDTQYF. V usage is TRBV18 and J usage is TRBJ2-3; D is undetermined. Trimming removed 0 bases at V and 2 bases at J, with 12 bases between. The CDR3 is made up of 16 amino acids. CDR1 and CDR2 (germline): KGHSH, LQKENI.

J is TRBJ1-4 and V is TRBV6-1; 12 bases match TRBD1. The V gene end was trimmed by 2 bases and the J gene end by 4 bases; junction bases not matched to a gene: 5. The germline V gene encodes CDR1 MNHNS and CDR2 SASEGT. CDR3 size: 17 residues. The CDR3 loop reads CASSEWGQGAGNEKLFF. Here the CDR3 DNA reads TGTGCCAGCAGTGAATGGGGACAGGGGGCAGGTAATGAAAAACTGTTTTTT.

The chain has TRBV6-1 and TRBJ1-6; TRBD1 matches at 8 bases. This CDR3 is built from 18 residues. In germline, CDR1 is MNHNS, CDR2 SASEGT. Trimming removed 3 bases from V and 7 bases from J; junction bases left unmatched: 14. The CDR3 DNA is TGTGCCAGCAGTGAGCGTCTAGGGAGGACAGGGCAAAATTCACCCCTCCACTTT. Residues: CASSERLGRTGQNSPLHF.

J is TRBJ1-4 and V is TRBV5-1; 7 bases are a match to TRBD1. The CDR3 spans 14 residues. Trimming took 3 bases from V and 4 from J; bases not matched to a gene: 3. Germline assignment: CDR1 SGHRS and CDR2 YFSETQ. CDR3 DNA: TGCGCCAGCAGCTGGGGGACAGTTAATGAAAAACTGTTTTTT. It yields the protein CASSWGTVNEKLFF.

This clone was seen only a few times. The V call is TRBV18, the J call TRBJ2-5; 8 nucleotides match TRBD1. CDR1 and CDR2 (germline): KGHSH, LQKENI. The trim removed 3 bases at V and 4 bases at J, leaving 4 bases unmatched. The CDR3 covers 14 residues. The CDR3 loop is CASSPDRVSETQYF. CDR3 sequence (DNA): TGTGCCAGCTCACCGGACAGGGTATCAGAGACCCAGTACTTC.

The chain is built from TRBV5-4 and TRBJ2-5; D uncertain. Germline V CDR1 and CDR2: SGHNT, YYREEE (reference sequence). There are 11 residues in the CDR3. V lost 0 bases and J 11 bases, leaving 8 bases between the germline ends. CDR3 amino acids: CASSLAREQYF. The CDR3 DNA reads TGTGCCAGCAGCTTGGCCCGAGAGCAGTACTTC. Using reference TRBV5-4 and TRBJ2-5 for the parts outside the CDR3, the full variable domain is ETGVTQSPTHLIKTRGQQVTLRCSSQSGHNTVSWYQQALGQGPQFIFQYYREEENGRGNFPPRFSGLQFPNYSSELNVNALELDDSALYLCASSLAREQYFGPGTRLLVL.

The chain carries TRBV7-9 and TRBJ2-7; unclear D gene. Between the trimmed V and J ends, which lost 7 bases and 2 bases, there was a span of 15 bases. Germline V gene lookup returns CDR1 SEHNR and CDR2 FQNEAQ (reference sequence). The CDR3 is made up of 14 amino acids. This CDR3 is CASTSPLRAYEQYF. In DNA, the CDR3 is TGTGCCAGCACCTCCCCGTTGAGAGCCTACGAGCAGTACTTC.

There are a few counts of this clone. Written as DNA, the CDR3 is TGTGCCAGCAGTGAACTTAGTACAGGGTGGCAGCCCCAGCATTTT. Translated, it gives CASSELSTGWQPQHF. The V gene is TRBV6-1, the J gene TRBJ1-5, with a possible D match to TRBD1 (6 bases). The CDR3 extends over 15 amino acids. Germline CDR1 reads MNHNS; CDR2 reads SASEGT. Trimming took off 2 bases at V and 7 bases at J, with 15 bases between the two ends.

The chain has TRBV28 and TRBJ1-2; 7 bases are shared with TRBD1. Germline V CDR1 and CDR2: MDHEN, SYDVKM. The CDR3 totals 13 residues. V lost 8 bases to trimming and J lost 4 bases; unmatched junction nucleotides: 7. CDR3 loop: CASLRGPSYGYTF. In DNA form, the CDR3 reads TGTGCCAGCCTTAGGGGGCCTTCCTATGGCTACACCTTC.

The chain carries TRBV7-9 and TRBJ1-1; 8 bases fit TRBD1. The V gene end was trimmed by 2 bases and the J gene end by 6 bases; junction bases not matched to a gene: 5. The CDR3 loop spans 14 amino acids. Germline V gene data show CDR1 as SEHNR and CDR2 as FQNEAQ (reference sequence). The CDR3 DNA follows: TGTGCCAGCAGCTTACAGGGGGCTATCGCTGAAGCTTTCTTT. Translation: CASSLQGAIAEAFF.

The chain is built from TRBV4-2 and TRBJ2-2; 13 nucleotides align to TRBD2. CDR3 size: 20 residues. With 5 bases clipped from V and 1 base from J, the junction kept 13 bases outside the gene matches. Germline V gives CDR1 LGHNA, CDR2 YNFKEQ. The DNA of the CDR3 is TGTGCCAGCAGCAGACCTGGACTAGCGGGGGACGTATTGAACACCGGGGAGCTGTTTTTT. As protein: CASSRPGLAGDVLNTGELFF.

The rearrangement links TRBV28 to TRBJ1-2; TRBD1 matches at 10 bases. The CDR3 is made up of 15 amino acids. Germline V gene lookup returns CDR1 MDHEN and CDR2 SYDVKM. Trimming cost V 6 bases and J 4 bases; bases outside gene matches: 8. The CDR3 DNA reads TGTGCCAGCAGACGTGGGACAGGGGAGATCTATGGCTACACCTTC. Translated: CASRRGTGEIYGYTF.

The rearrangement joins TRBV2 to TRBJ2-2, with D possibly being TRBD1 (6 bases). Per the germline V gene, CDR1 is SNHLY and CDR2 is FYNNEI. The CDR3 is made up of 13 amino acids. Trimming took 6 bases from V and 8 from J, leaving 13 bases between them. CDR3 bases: TGTGCCAGCAGAAAGGGGGAAGCGGGGGAGCTGTTTTTT. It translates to CASRKGEAGELFF.

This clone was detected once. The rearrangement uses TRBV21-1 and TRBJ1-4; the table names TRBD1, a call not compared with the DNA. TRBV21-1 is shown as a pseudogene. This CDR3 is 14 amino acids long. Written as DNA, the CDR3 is TGTGCCAGCAGCAAAACGCAGACACATGAAAAACTGTTTTTT. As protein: CASSKTQTHEKLFF.

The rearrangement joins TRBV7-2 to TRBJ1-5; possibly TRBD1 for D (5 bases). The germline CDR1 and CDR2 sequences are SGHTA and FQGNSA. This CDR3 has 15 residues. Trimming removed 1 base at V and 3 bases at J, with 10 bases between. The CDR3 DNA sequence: TGTGCCAGCAGCTTAGGCAGGGCCCCCAATCAGCCCCAGCATTTT. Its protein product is CASSLGRAPNQPQHF.

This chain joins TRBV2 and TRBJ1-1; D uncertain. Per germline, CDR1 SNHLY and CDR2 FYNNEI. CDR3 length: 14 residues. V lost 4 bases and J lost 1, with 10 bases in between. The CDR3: CASSGPTQNTEAFF. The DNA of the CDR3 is TGTGCCAGCAGTGGGCCCACGCAGAACACTGAAGCTTTCTTT.

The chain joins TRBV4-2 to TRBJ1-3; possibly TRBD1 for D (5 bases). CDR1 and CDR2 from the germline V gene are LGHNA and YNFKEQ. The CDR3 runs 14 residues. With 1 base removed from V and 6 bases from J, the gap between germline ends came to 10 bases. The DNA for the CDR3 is TGTGCCAGCAGCCAAGGACAGATCTTAAACACCATATATTTT. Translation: CASSQGQILNTIYF.

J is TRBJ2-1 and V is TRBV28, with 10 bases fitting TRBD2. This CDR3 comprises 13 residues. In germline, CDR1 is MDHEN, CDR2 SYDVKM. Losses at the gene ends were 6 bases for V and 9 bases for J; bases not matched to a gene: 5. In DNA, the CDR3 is TGTGCCAGCAGAGCGGGGGGGCCGGGTGAGCAGTTCTTC. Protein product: CASRAGGPGEQFF.

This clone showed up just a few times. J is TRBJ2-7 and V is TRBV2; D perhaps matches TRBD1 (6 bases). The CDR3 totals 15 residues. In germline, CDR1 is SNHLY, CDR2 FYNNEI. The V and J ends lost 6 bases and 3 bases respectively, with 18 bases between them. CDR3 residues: CASSKERTAHYEQYF. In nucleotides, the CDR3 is TGTGCCAGCAGCAAAGAGAGGACAGCGCACTACGAGCAGTACTTC.